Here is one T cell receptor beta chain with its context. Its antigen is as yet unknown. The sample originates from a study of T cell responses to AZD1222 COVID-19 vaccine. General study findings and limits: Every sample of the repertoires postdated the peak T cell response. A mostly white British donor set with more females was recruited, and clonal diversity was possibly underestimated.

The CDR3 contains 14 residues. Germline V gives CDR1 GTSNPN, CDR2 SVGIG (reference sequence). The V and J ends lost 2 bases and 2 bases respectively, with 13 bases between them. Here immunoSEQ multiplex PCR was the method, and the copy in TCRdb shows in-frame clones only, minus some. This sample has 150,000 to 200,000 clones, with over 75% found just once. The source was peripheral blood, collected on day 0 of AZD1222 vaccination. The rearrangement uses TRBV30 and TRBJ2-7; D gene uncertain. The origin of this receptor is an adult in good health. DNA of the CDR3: TGTGCCTGGAGTTCCTGGCGGACCGCCTACGAGCAGTACTTC. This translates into CAWSSWRTAYEQYF.